Presented here are 21 T cell receptor beta chains from one specimen sequenced in a study of blood T cells in healthy people across ages. Using a J-beta primer mix together with a sample-barcoded 5' primer, a second PCR was run for roughly 7 to 11 cycles. TCRdb fed the 5' RACE reads into MiXCR, producing one record per CDR3 protein. The sample lists about 730,000 distinct CDR3 sequences; around 40% were seen once. The specimen sequenced was blood. These receptors were obtained from a woman aged 55 to 70 in good health.

This clonotype was seen only a few times. The gene calls are TRBV7-6 and TRBJ1-6; D gene uncertain. The ends were cut back, 1 base at V and 6 bases at J, with 10 bases in the middle. Looked up from germline, CDR1 is SGHVS and CDR2 is FNYEAQ. The CDR3 has 15 residues. The CDR3 sequence is CASSLDYGSNSPLHF. Written as DNA, the CDR3 is TGTGCCAGCAGCTTAGATTACGGATCTAATTCACCCCTCCACTTT.

This clonotype was detected ten times or more. The V and J genes are TRBV6-2 or TRBV6-3 and TRBJ2-3, with D possibly matching TRBD2 (6 bases). This CDR3 has 15 residues. Trimming shortened V by 0 bases and J by 0 bases, and 7 bases separated the two germline ends. Germline CDR1 and CDR2: MNHEY and SVGEGT. CDR3: CASSYSSGSTDTQYF. CDR3 bases: TGTGCCAGCAGTTACTCCAGCGGGAGCACAGATACGCAGTATTTT.

This clonotype was recorded a few times. The chain uses TRBV20-1 and TRBJ2-5; D possibly uses TRBD1 or TRBD2 (6 bases each). The CDR3 totals 13 residues. Trimming left V 1 base short and J 5 bases short, with 11 bases between. CDR1 and CDR2 (germline): DFQATT, SNEGSKA (reference sequence). For the CDR3, the DNA is TGCAGTGCTAGAGTTAGGGGGAGGGAGACCCAGTACTTC. Translated: CSARVRGRETQYF.

With regard to this clonotype: Germline is not matched at one junction end, which may reflect a read error. The chain couples TRBV7-7 to TRBJ2-1, with 16 bases identical to TRBD2. The length of the CDR3 is 15 residues. Germline V gene sequence: CDR1 SSHAT, CDR2 FNYEAQ (reference sequence). This CDR3 is CASSSGLAGGNEQFF. CDR3 bases: TGTGCTAGCAGCTCGGGACTAGCGGGAGGGAATGAGCAGTTCTTC.

This chain links TRBV5-6 with TRBJ2-7, with 10 nucleotides matching TRBD2. Germline CDR1 and CDR2: SGHDT and YYEEEE. The CDR3 extends over 15 amino acids. J gave up 6 bases and V 4 bases, and 10 bases lay outside the gene matches. Here the CDR3 reads CASSPGASGSFEQYF. CDR3 bases: TGTGCCAGCAGCCCCGGGGCTAGCGGGAGTTTCGAGCAGTACTTC.

This clonotype was counted many times. The V gene is TRBV5-1, the J gene TRBJ2-3; D is possibly TRBD1 (5 bases). The CDR3 consists of 14 residues. Deletions cut 4 bases from V and 4 bases from J, with 13 bases between. Germline CDR1 reads SGHRS; CDR2 reads YFSETQ. The DNA of the CDR3 is TGCGCCAGCAGCCCGAACACAGGCCCAGATACGCAGTATTTT. Translating gives CASSPNTGPDTQYF.

The V call is TRBV9, the J call TRBJ1-2; TRBD1 agrees at 8 bases. This CDR3 spans 15 amino acids. V trimming: 4 bases; J trimming: 4 bases; junction bases outside the gene matches: 9. Germline-derived CDR1 and CDR2 are SGDLS and YYNGEE. The DNA for the CDR3 is TGTGCCAGCAGCCCCCGGATCGACAGGGGCTATGGCTACACCTTC. This codes for CASSPRIDRGYGYTF.

The V and J genes are TRBV6-2 or TRBV6-3 and TRBJ2-2; D call uncertain. V was pared by 2 bases and J by 0 bases, with 7 bases between. CDR3 length equals 15 residues. The germline gives CDR1 MNHEY, CDR2 SVGEGT. CDR3 loop: CASSYDFANTGELFF. In DNA form, the CDR3 reads TGTGCCAGCAGTTACGACTTCGCGAACACCGGGGAGCTGTTTTTT.

This clonotype was counted a few times. The chain combines TRBV27 with TRBJ2-4; D is possibly TRBD1 or TRBD2 (7 bases each). Trimming stripped 5 bases from V and 0 bases from J, with 17 bases between. The CDR3 is made up of 17 amino acids. In germline, CDR1 is MNHEY, CDR2 SMNVEV (reference sequence). The CDR3 sequence is CASSPGQAGVAKNIQYF. For the CDR3, the DNA is TGTGCCAGCAGTCCCGGACAGGCGGGGGTAGCCAAAAACATTCAGTACTTC.

This clonotype was picked up a small number of times. This chain's CDR3 is CSAIGGPSEAFF. CDR3 nucleotides: TGCAGTGCAATAGGCGGGCCTTCTGAAGCTTTCTTT. This chain joins TRBV20-1 and TRBJ1-1; D unresolved. The germline CDR1 and CDR2 sequences are DFQATT and SNEGSKA (reference sequence). The ends were cut back, 6 bases at V and 6 bases at J, with 14 bases in the middle. The CDR3 contains 12 residues.

In regard to this clonotype: A much larger clone differs from this one at a single base, so this may be a read error. This chain links TRBV10-1 with TRBJ2-5; D gene unclear. Near its end, the DNA agrees better with TRBJ2-1, so the J call may be wrong. This CDR3 spans 13 amino acids. Germline values: CDR1 WNHNN, CDR2 SYGVQD (reference sequence). Written as DNA, the CDR3 is TGCGCCAGCAGTAGTCGGGTCCAAGAGACCCAGTTCTTC. Its protein is CASSSRVQETQFF.

The chain has TRBV29-1 and TRBJ1-2; D is possibly TRBD1 (6 bases). The CDR3 covers 14 residues. V was trimmed by 0 bases and J by 8 bases, leaving 16 bases between them. CDR1 is SQVTM and CDR2 is ANQGSEA in the germline V gene. The CDR3 loop is CSVEDRTAPLGYTF. The CDR3 DNA is TGCAGCGTTGAAGATAGGACAGCTCCCTTGGGCTACACCTTC.

V is TRBV20-1 and J is TRBJ1-2, with D perhaps matching TRBD1 (6 bases). Trimming took 4 bases from V and 6 from J, leaving 21 bases between them. Germline CDR1 DFQATT, CDR2 SNEGSKA (reference sequence). The CDR3 runs 15 residues. The CDR3, as DNA: TGCAGTGCTACGATCCCGGACAGTACAAACCATGGCTACACCTTC. It encodes CSATIPDSTNHGYTF.

The chain recombines TRBV6-5 with TRBJ2-1; 9 bases are a match to TRBD1. The J segment lost 0 bases and the V segment lost 6 bases, leaving 3 bases of the junction unmatched. This CDR3 spans 15 amino acids. The germline V gene encodes CDR1 MNHEY and CDR2 SVGAGI. CDR3 nucleotide sequence: TGTGCCAGCAGACTGACAGGGGGCTCCTACAATGAGCAGTTCTTC. It yields the protein CASRLTGGSYNEQFF.

The V call is TRBV5-1, the J call TRBJ2-1, with 8 bases lining up with TRBD2. The CDR3 covers 16 residues. Germline V gene lookup returns CDR1 SGHRS and CDR2 YFSETQ. V trimming: 0 bases; J trimming: 2 bases; junction bases outside the gene matches: 4. The CDR3 DNA reads as TGCGCCAGCAGCTTGGGACTAGCGAGAGCCTACAATGAGCAGTTCTTC. Protein: CASSLGLARAYNEQFF.

This clonotype came up a few times. V is TRBV6-5 and J is TRBJ2-1, with TRBD1 identical over 7 bases. The J segment lost 4 bases and the V segment lost 7 bases, leaving 7 bases of the junction unmatched. The CDR3 length is 14 residues. Germline V gene sequence: CDR1 MNHEY, CDR2 SVGAGI. CDR3 in amino acids: CASTDPTGYNEQFF. CDR3 nucleotide sequence: TGTGCCAGCACCGACCCGACAGGGTACAATGAGCAGTTCTTC.

This clonotype was seen more than once but under ten times. This chain uses TRBV27 with TRBJ2-3; no definite D call. V dropped 5 bases and J dropped 2 bases, with 11 bases sitting between them. The germline gives CDR1 MNHEY, CDR2 SMNVEV (reference sequence). The CDR3 loop spans 14 amino acids. CDR3 region: CASSLRIFTDTQYF. The CDR3 region has the DNA TGTGCCAGCAGTCTTCGGATCTTCACAGATACGCAGTATTTT.

The chain uses TRBV4-2 and TRBJ2-3; 7 nucleotides match TRBD2. V lost 0 bases, J lost 0 bases, and 12 bases stayed unmatched. The CDR3 runs 19 residues. From germline, CDR1 is LGHNA and CDR2 YNFKEQ. CDR3 DNA sequence: TGTGCCAGCAGCCAAGAGCTGGCTAGCGGATACACTAGCACAGATACGCAGTATTTT. Translated, it gives CASSQELASGYTSTDTQYF.

This clonotype has just a few counts. The chain is built from TRBV7-9 and TRBJ2-4; D gene uncertain. Per the germline V gene, CDR1 is SEHNR and CDR2 is FQNEAQ (reference sequence). This CDR3 spans 12 amino acids. V lost 5 bases to trimming and J lost 9 bases, with 11 bases between them. CDR3 bases: TGTGCCAGCAGCCTTTTACCCCCCATTCAGTACTTC. Translating gives CASSLLPPIQYF.

In its sample, this clonotype was seen many times. V usage is TRBV4-3 and J usage is TRBJ2-7; D possibly corresponds to TRBD2 (5 bases). Trimming took off 0 bases at V and 2 bases at J, with 8 bases between the two ends. Germline CDR1 and CDR2: LGHNA and YSLEER. The CDR3 covers 14 residues. For the CDR3, the DNA is TGCGCCAGCAGCCAAGACGGCGGGCCCTACGAGCAGTACTTC. Translating gives CASSQDGGPYEQYF.

This clonotype was counted at least ten times. The chain recombines TRBV7-2 with TRBJ1-5; D remains unclear. Trimming took 1 base from V and 4 from J, leaving 5 bases between them. This CDR3 region has 13 residues. Germline V CDR1 and CDR2: SGHTA, FQGNSA. The CDR3 nucleotides read TGTGCCAGCAGCTTAGGGCCTAATCAGCCCCAGCATTTT. As protein: CASSLGPNQPQHF. Full variable domain (rest looked up from reference TRBV7-2 and TRBJ1-5): GAGVSQSPSNKVTEKGKDVELRCDPISGHTALYWYRQSLGQGLEFLIYFQGNSAPDKSGLPSDRFSAERTGGSVSTLTIQRTQQEDSAVYLCASSLGPNQPQHFGDGTRLSIL.